A selection of T cell receptor beta chains follows, all from one sample in a study of blood T cell repertoires in COVID-19. Sequencing used immunoSEQ multiplex PCR; TCRdb keeps in-frame clones, though not all of them. Of 55,000 to 75,000 clones in the sample, less than 85% are singletons; the top ten hold 15% to 20%. Sequenced material: peripheral blood. The source of these receptors is an elderly man with active COVID-19. Each CDR3 is given with its conserved first and last residue. D genes are given only for firm matches. The size of a clone is reported for some rows only, either as once, few or many, or as a class for expanded clones.

d_call: .
clone_size: .
v_call: TRBV6-5
j_call: TRBJ2-3
cdr3_nt: TGTGCCAGCACCCCGACAGATAGCACAGATACGCAGTATTTT
cdr3_aa: CASTPTDSTDTQYF

d_call: .
clone_size: .
v_call: TRBV19
j_call: TRBJ1-5
cdr3_nt: TGTGCCAGTAAGAGCGGCGGGGGGCATCAGCCCCAGCATTTT
cdr3_aa: CASKSGGGHQPQHF

d_call: TRBD1
clone_size: .
v_call: TRBV19
j_call: TRBJ2-3
cdr3_nt: TGTGCCAGTAATGACAGGGGTGGCACAGATACGCAGTATTTT
cdr3_aa: CASNDRGGTDTQYF

d_call: .
clone_size: .
v_call: TRBV9
j_call: TRBJ2-1
cdr3_nt: TGTGCCAGCAGCCCTCGCTCGACAGGGACTAGGTACAATGAGCAGTTCTTC
cdr3_aa: CASSPRSTGTRYNEQFF

d_call: TRBD2
clone_size: .
v_call: TRBV7-9
j_call: TRBJ2-1
cdr3_nt: TGTGCCAGCAGCTTAGAGGGTATAGCGGGAGGAGCAAGCAATGAGCAGTTCTTC
cdr3_aa: CASSLEGIAGGASNEQFF

d_call: TRBD1
clone_size: .
v_call: TRBV3-1/TRBV3-2
j_call: TRBJ1-2
cdr3_nt: TGTGCCAGCAGCCTACCACAGGGGGAGGCTGGCTACACCTTC
cdr3_aa: CASSLPQGEAGYTF

d_call: .
clone_size: once
v_call: TRBV14
j_call: TRBJ2-1
cdr3_nt: TGTGCCAGCAGCCAAGGAGTAACAGGAGGGAGGCAGCAGTTCTTC
cdr3_aa: CASSQGVTGGRQQFF

d_call: .
clone_size: .
v_call: TRBV6-2/TRBV6-3
j_call: TRBJ1-3
cdr3_nt: TGTGCCAGCAGTTACGGACAGCTCCGCTCTGGAAACACCATATATTTT
cdr3_aa: CASSYGQLRSGNTIYF

d_call: TRBD1
clone_size: .
v_call: TRBV6-5
j_call: TRBJ2-1
cdr3_nt: TGTGCCAGCAGTTCGGACAGGGGTTTCTACAATGAGCAGTTCTTC
cdr3_aa: CASSSDRGFYNEQFF

d_call: .
clone_size: .
v_call: TRBV7-2
j_call: TRBJ1-3
cdr3_nt: TGTGCCAGCAGCTCTTTTAGGGGGGGGGCTGGAAACACCATATATTTT
cdr3_aa: CASSSFRGGAGNTIYF

d_call: TRBD1
clone_size: few
v_call: TRBV6-5
j_call: TRBJ1-2
cdr3_nt: TGTGCCAGCAGACCCACGGGACAGGGCTATGGCTACACCTTC
cdr3_aa: CASRPTGQGYGYTF

d_call: .
clone_size: .
v_call: TRBV9
j_call: TRBJ2-7
cdr3_nt: TGTGCCAGCAGCGTAGGCTCGAGCTCCTACGAGCAGTACTTC
cdr3_aa: CASSVGSSSYEQYF

d_call: TRBD2
clone_size: .
v_call: TRBV7-2
j_call: TRBJ2-3
cdr3_nt: TGTGCCAGCAGCCTCTCCGGGACTAGCGGCACAGATACGCAGTATTTT
cdr3_aa: CASSLSGTSGTDTQYF

d_call: .
clone_size: .
v_call: TRBV7-8
j_call: TRBJ1-5
cdr3_nt: TGTGCCAGCAGCTCGAGCGGGGGTACGGGCAATCAGCCCCAGCATTTT
cdr3_aa: CASSSSGGTGNQPQHF

d_call: TRBD1
clone_size: .
v_call: TRBV10-3
j_call: TRBJ2-7
cdr3_nt: TGTGCCATCAGCCGCGACAGGGGTTTGAGCTACGAGCAGTACTTC
cdr3_aa: CAISRDRGLSYEQYF

d_call: .
clone_size: .
v_call: TRBV5-6
j_call: TRBJ2-4
cdr3_nt: TGTGCCAGCAGCCTAAAGACAGCGATAAACATTCAGTACTTC
cdr3_aa: CASSLKTAINIQYF

d_call: .
clone_size: .
v_call: TRBV7-9
j_call: TRBJ1-2
cdr3_nt: TGTGCCAGCAGCTTAGACAGCTACTATGGCTACACCTTC
cdr3_aa: CASSLDSYYGYTF

d_call: TRBD1
clone_size: .
v_call: TRBV5-8
j_call: TRBJ2-7
cdr3_nt: TGTGCCAGCAGCTTGCTCCGTGGGACAGGGGATATGTACAGCTCCTACGAGCAGTACTTC
cdr3_aa: CASSLLRGTGDMYSSYEQYF

d_call: TRBD1
clone_size: .
v_call: TRBV18
j_call: TRBJ1-4
cdr3_nt: TGTGCCAGCTCGAGGGGACAGCTTAATGAAAAACTGTTTTTT
cdr3_aa: CASSRGQLNEKLFF

d_call: TRBD2
clone_size: .
v_call: TRBV5-1
j_call: TRBJ2-7
cdr3_nt: TGCGCCAGCAGCTTCCTAGCGGATAACTTCTACGAGCAGTACTTC
cdr3_aa: CASSFLADNFYEQYF

d_call: .
clone_size: .
v_call: TRBV4-1
j_call: TRBJ1-2
cdr3_nt: TGCGCCAGCAGCCAACAGGACAGCTTTTATGGCTACACCTTC
cdr3_aa: CASSQQDSFYGYTF

d_call: TRBD2
clone_size: .
v_call: TRBV7-2
j_call: TRBJ2-3
cdr3_nt: TGTGCCAGCAGCGCATTAGCGGGGGGGCAAGGAGATACGCAGTATTTT
cdr3_aa: CASSALAGGQGDTQYF

d_call: TRBD2
clone_size: .
v_call: TRBV2
j_call: TRBJ2-3
cdr3_nt: TGTGCCAGCAGTGAATTGGTGACTAGCGGAACAGATACGCAGTATTTT
cdr3_aa: CASSELVTSGTDTQYF

d_call: TRBD1
clone_size: .
v_call: TRBV2
j_call: TRBJ1-1
cdr3_nt: TGTGCCAGCAGTGGCCGGGACAGGGGGCTTGACACTGAAGCTTTCTTT
cdr3_aa: CASSGRDRGLDTEAFF

d_call: .
clone_size: .
v_call: TRBV25-1
j_call: TRBJ1-2
cdr3_nt: TGTGCCAGCAGTTCCTCGACAGGAAACTATGGCTACACCTTC
cdr3_aa: CASSSSTGNYGYTF

d_call: TRBD2
clone_size: .
v_call: TRBV7-2
j_call: TRBJ2-5
cdr3_nt: TGTGCCAGCAGCCCCGGGACTAGCGGGGGTCGCAAGACCCAGTACTTC
cdr3_aa: CASSPGTSGGRKTQYF

d_call: .
clone_size: .
v_call: TRBV7-8
j_call: TRBJ2-7
cdr3_nt: TGTGCCAGCAGCTCCGAAACGGGTTTAGGGGTCGAGCAGTACTTC
cdr3_aa: CASSSETGLGVEQYF

d_call: .
clone_size: few
v_call: TRBV20-1
j_call: TRBJ2-1
cdr3_nt: TGCAGTGCTCTTCGAGTGGATGAGCAGTTCTTC
cdr3_aa: CSALRVDEQFF

d_call: .
clone_size: .
v_call: TRBV27
j_call: TRBJ2-3
cdr3_nt: TGTGCCAGCAGTTTATCGGACTTTTCAGATACGCAGTATTTT
cdr3_aa: CASSLSDFSDTQYF

d_call: TRBD2
clone_size: few
v_call: TRBV19
j_call: TRBJ2-3
cdr3_nt: TGTGCCAGTAGGACGACTAGCATGACAGATACGCAGTATTTT
cdr3_aa: CASRTTSMTDTQYF

d_call: .
clone_size: once
v_call: TRBV5-1
j_call: TRBJ1-1
cdr3_nt: TGCGCCAGCAGCTTGGGTACGGGGATGATGAACACTGAAGCTTTCTTT
cdr3_aa: CASSLGTGMMNTEAFF

d_call: TRBD1
clone_size: .
v_call: TRBV5-5
j_call: TRBJ2-7
cdr3_nt: TGTGCCAGCAGCTTGGAACAGGGGCTTTACGAGCAGTACTTC
cdr3_aa: CASSLEQGLYEQYF

d_call: TRBD1
clone_size: .
v_call: TRBV19
j_call: TRBJ2-1
cdr3_nt: TGTGCCAGTAGCCTGGGACAGTACAATGAGCAGTTCTTC
cdr3_aa: CASSLGQYNEQFF

d_call: .
clone_size: .
v_call: TRBV29-1
j_call: TRBJ1-2
cdr3_nt: TGCAGCGTTGAAGATCGTCGGGTTGGCTACACCTTC
cdr3_aa: CSVEDRRVGYTF

d_call: .
clone_size: .
v_call: TRBV6-5
j_call: TRBJ1-5
cdr3_nt: TGTGCCAGCCTCAGGGAGGTGGGCAATCAGCCCCAGCATTTT
cdr3_aa: CASLREVGNQPQHF

d_call: TRBD2
clone_size: .
v_call: TRBV29-1
j_call: TRBJ2-5
cdr3_nt: TGCAGCGTTGAAGATCGCGGGGGAAGAGAGACCCAGTACTTC
cdr3_aa: CSVEDRGGRETQYF

d_call: .
clone_size: .
v_call: TRBV5-6
j_call: TRBJ1-5
cdr3_nt: TGTGCCAGCAGCTTATGGCAGGGCAATCAGCCCCAGCATTTT
cdr3_aa: CASSLWQGNQPQHF

d_call: TRBD1
clone_size: .
v_call: TRBV7-2
j_call: TRBJ2-7
cdr3_nt: TGTGCCAGCAGCTCCGGGACAGGATCCTACGAGCAGTACTTC
cdr3_aa: CASSSGTGSYEQYF

d_call: .
clone_size: .
v_call: TRBV28
j_call: TRBJ1-6
cdr3_nt: TGTGCCAGCAGTTCGGAGAATTCACCCCTCCACTTT
cdr3_aa: CASSSENSPLHF

d_call: .
clone_size: .
v_call: TRBV11-2
j_call: TRBJ1-3
cdr3_nt: TGTGCCAGCAGCTCGCACCTGCAAGGCGGCGGAAACACCATATATTTT
cdr3_aa: CASSSHLQGGGNTIYF

d_call: .
clone_size: few
v_call: TRBV5-6
j_call: TRBJ2-2
cdr3_nt: TGTGCCAGCAATCTGGGCGGGGGCTCCGCGAGCACCGGGGAGCTGTTTTTT
cdr3_aa: CASNLGGGSASTGELFF

d_call: TRBD2
clone_size: .
v_call: TRBV6-2/TRBV6-3
j_call: TRBJ2-1
cdr3_nt: TGTGCCAGCAGTTACGGCGGGAGGGCCGGAGATGAGCAGTTCTTC
cdr3_aa: CASSYGGRAGDEQFF

d_call: TRBD2
clone_size: once
v_call: TRBV5-1
j_call: TRBJ2-1
cdr3_nt: TGCGCCAGCAGCCCAGGTGGTAGCGGGGGCCTAAATGAGCAGTTCTTC
cdr3_aa: CASSPGGSGGLNEQFF

d_call: TRBD1
clone_size: .
v_call: TRBV9
j_call: TRBJ1-2
cdr3_nt: TGTGCCAGCAGCTTCTCCTCGGGGGGGGACAGCAGGGAATTCTTC
cdr3_aa: CASSFSSGGDSREFF

d_call: TRBD2
clone_size: .
v_call: TRBV4-3
j_call: TRBJ2-2
cdr3_nt: TGCGCCAGCAGCCAAGGCCCTTTAGCGGGGGGGCTGACCGGGGAGCTGTTTTTT
cdr3_aa: CASSQGPLAGGLTGELFF

d_call: TRBD1
clone_size: .
v_call: TRBV7-9
j_call: TRBJ1-1
cdr3_nt: TGTGCCAGCAGCGGACAGGGGTTTACCACTGAAGCTTTCTTT
cdr3_aa: CASSGQGFTTEAFF

d_call: .
clone_size: .
v_call: TRBV12-3/TRBV12-4
j_call: TRBJ2-1
cdr3_nt: TGTGCCAGCAGTTCGGTGGGAGGCTGGGAGTTCTTC
cdr3_aa: CASSSVGGWEFF

d_call: TRBD1
clone_size: .
v_call: TRBV12-5
j_call: TRBJ1-1
cdr3_nt: TGTGCTAGTGGTTTGGCAGGGACAGTGGCTGAAGCTTTCTTT
cdr3_aa: CASGLAGTVAEAFF

d_call: TRBD2
clone_size: .
v_call: TRBV27
j_call: TRBJ2-1
cdr3_nt: TGTGCCAGCAGTTTAATTCCGAGCGGACCTAGCGGGAGTTGGAATGAGCAGTTCTTC
cdr3_aa: CASSLIPSGPSGSWNEQFF

d_call: TRBD1
clone_size: .
v_call: TRBV18
j_call: TRBJ1-1
cdr3_nt: TGTGCCAGCTCACCACGCGGACAGGGGACCACTGAAGCTTTCTTT
cdr3_aa: CASSPRGQGTTEAFF

d_call: TRBD2
clone_size: .
v_call: TRBV7-8
j_call: TRBJ2-1
cdr3_nt: TGTGCCAGCAGCTCCGGACTAGCGGGGGTCCGGGAGCAGTTCTTC
cdr3_aa: CASSSGLAGVREQFF

d_call: .
clone_size: .
v_call: TRBV7-9
j_call: TRBJ2-5
cdr3_nt: TGTGCCAGCAGCTTCTCAGGGAATCAAGAGACCCAGTACTTC
cdr3_aa: CASSFSGNQETQYF